This T cell receptor beta chain was sequenced during a study of T-cell reconstitution after alpha-beta-depleted transplantation in children. There are many counts of this clonotype. Preparation of the TCRbeta library involved a method that used unique molecular identifiers. TCRdb re-derived calls from the PCR reads in MiXCR, one entry per CDR3 protein. The data show tens of thousands of distinct CDR3 sequences, over 4.5% seen once. Sequenced here: PBMCs, mostly from graft donor cells, sampled 180 days after TCRalphabeta/CD19-depleted stem cell transplant. This clonotype originated in a boy under three years old who had a stem cell transplant for acute myeloid leukemia, so the T cells may come from the graft donor.

The CDR3 region is CASSLGTVAKNIQYF. Written as DNA, the CDR3 is TGTGCCAGCAGCTTGGGGACAGTAGCCAAAAACATTCAGTACTTC. The chain has TRBV5-8 and TRBJ2-4; possibly TRBD1 for D (6 bases). The length of the CDR3 is 15 residues. Trimming pared 0 bases from V and 0 bases from J, leaving 7 bases between. Germline loops: CDR1 SGHTS, CDR2 YDEGEE. Looking up the rest from reference TRBV5-8 and TRBJ2-4 gives the full variable domain: EAGVTQSPTHLIKTRGQQATLRCSPISGHTSVYWYQQALGLGLQFLLWYDEGEERNRGNFPPRFSGRQFPNYSSELNVNALELEDSALYLCASSLGTVAKNIQYFGAGTRLSVL.